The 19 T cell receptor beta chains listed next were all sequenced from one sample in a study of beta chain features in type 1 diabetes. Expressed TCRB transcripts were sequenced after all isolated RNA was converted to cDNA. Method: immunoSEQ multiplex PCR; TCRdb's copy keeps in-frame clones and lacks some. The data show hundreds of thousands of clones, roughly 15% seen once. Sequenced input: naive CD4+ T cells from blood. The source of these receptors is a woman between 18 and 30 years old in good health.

The CDR3 here is CASIASGTEQFF. The CDR3 nucleotides read TGTGCCAGCATCGCTAGCGGGACTGAGCAGTTCTTC. The chain is built from TRBV6-6 and TRBJ2-1, with 9 bases aligning to TRBD2. Germline V gene data show CDR1 as MNHNY and CDR2 as SVGAGI (reference sequence). The CDR3 is made up of 12 amino acids. V lost 7 bases and J lost 9; bases outside the gene matches: 4.

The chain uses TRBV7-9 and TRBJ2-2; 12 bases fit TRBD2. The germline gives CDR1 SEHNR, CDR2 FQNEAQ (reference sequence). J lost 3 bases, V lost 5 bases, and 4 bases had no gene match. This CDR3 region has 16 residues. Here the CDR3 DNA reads TGTGCCAGCAGCCAACGACTAGCGGGGGACACCGGGGAGCTGTTTTTT. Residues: CASSQRLAGDTGELFF. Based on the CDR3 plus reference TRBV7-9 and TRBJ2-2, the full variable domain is DTGVSQNPRHKITKRGQNVTFRCDPISEHNRLYWYRQTLGQGPEFLTYFQNEAQLEKSRLLSDRFSAERPKGSFSTLEIQRTEQGDSAMYLCASSQRLAGDTGELFFGEGSRLTVL.

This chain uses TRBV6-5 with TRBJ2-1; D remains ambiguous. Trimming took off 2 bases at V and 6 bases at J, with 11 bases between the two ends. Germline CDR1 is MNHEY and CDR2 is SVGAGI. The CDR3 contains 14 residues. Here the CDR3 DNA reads TGTGCCAGCAGTTACAAGTATCCCACCAATGAGCAGTTCTTC. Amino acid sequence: CASSYKYPTNEQFF.

This CDR3 is CASSVTSVIDTQYF. DNA for the CDR3: TGTGCCAGCAGCGTCACTAGCGTCATCGATACGCAGTATTTT. This chain uses TRBV9 with TRBJ2-3, with TRBD2 identical over 7 bases. Looked up from germline, CDR1 is SGDLS and CDR2 is YYNGEE. CDR3 length: 14 amino acids. Trimming cost V 2 bases and J 6 bases; bases outside gene matches: 6.

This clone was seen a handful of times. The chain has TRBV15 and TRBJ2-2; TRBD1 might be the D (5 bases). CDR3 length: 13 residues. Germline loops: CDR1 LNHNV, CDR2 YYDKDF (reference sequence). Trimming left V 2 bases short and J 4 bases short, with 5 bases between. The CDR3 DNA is TGTGCCACCAGCAGACAGGGCACCGGGGAGCTGTTTTTT. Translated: CATSRQGTGELFF.

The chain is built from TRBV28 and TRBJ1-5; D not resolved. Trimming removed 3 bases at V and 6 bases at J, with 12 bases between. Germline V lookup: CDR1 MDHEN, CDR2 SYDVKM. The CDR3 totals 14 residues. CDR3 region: CASSLGGPGQPQHF. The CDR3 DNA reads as TGTGCCAGCAGTTTGGGTGGGCCGGGTCAGCCCCAGCATTTT.

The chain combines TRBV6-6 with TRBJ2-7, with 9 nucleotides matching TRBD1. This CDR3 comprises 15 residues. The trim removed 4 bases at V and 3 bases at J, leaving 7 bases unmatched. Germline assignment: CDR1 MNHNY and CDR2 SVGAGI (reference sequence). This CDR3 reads CASSLMGQGVYEQYF. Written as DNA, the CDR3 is TGTGCCAGCAGTTTAATGGGACAGGGAGTCTACGAGCAGTACTTC.

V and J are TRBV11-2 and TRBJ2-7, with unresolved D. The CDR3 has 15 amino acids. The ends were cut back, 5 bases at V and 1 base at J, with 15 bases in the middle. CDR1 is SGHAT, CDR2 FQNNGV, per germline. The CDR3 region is CASSLVPGRSYEQYF. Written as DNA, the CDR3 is TGTGCCAGCAGCCTAGTTCCGGGCAGGTCCTACGAGCAGTACTTC.

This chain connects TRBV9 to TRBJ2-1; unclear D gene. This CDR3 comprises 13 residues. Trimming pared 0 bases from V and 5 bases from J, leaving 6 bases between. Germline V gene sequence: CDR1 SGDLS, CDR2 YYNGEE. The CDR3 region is CASSVAMNNEQFF. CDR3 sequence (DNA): TGTGCCAGCAGCGTAGCGATGAACAATGAGCAGTTCTTC.

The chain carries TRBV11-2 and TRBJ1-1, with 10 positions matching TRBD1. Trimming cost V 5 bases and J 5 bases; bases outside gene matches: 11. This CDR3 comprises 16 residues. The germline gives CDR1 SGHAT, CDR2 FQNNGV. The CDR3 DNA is TGTGCCAGCAGCCGACGGCCGGGACAGGGGTGGACTGAAGCTTTCTTT. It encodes CASSRRPGQGWTEAFF.

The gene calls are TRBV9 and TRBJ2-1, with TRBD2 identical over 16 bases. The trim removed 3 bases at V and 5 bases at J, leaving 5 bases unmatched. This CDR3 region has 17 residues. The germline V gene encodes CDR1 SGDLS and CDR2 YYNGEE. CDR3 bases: TGTGCCAGCAGCGGAAGGGGGACTAGCGGGAGGGACAATGAGCAGTTCTTC. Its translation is CASSGRGTSGRDNEQFF.

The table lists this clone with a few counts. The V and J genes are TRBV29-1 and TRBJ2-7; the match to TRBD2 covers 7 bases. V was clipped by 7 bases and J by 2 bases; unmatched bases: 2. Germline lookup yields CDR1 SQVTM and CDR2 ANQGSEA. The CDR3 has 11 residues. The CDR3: CSAGGTYEQYF. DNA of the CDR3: TGCAGCGCGGGGGGAACCTACGAGCAGTACTTC.

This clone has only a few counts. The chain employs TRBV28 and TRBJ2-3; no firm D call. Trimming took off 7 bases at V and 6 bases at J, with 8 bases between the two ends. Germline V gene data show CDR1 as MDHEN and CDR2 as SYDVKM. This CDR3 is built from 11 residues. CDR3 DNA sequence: TGTGCCAGCAACCGGCGGGATACGCAGTATTTT. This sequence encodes CASNRRDTQYF.

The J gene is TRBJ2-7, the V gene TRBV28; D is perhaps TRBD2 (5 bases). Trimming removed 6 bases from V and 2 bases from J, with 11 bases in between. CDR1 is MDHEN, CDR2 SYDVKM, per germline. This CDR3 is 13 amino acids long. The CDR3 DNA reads TGTGCCAGCAGCGGAGGACGGGCCTACGAGCAGTACTTC. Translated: CASSGGRAYEQYF.

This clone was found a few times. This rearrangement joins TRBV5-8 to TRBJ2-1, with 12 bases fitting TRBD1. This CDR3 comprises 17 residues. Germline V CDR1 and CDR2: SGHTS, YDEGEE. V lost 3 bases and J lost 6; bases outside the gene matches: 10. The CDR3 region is CASSYFMGQGAVNEQFF. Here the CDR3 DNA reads TGTGCCAGCAGCTATTTTATGGGACAGGGGGCCGTCAATGAGCAGTTCTTC.

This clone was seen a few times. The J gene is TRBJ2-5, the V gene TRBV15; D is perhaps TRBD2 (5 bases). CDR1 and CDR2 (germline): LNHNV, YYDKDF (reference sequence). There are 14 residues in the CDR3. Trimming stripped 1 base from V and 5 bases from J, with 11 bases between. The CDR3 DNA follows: TGTGCCACCAGCAGAGTTGCGGGCGGGGAGACCCAGTACTTC. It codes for CATSRVAGGETQYF.

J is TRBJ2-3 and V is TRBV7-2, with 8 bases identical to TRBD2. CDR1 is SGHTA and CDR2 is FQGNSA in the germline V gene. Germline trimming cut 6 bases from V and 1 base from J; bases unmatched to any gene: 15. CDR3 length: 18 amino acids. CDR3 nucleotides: TGTGCCAGCAGAAAAAGCTTAGCGGGGACATCGGGCACAGATACGCAGTATTTT. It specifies CASRKSLAGTSGTDTQYF.

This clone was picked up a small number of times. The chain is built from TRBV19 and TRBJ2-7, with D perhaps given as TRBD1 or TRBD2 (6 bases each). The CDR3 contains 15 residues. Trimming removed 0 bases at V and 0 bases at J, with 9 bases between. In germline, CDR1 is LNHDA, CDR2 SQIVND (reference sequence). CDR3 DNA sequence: TGTGCCAGTAGTATAGAAGGGGGGCCCTCCTACGAGCAGTACTTC. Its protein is CASSIEGGPSYEQYF.

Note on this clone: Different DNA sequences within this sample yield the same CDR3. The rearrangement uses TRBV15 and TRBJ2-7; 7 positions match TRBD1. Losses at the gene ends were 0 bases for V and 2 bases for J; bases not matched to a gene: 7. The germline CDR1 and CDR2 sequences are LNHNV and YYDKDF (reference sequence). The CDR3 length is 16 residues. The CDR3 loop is CATSRDRTGLPYEQYF. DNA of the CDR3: TGTGCCACCAGCAGAGATAGGACAGGCCTGCCCTACGAGCAGTACTTC.